The clone carrying this T cell receptor (beta chain) was detected a few times. Germline CDR1 MDHEN, CDR2 SYDVKM. J lost 3 bases, V lost 7 bases, and 4 bases had no gene match. The CDR3 is made up of 13 amino acids. The data belong to a study of long-term antiretroviral therapy in people with HIV. Cryopreserved PBMC samples of about 0.95-10 million cells were used for DNA extraction. Researchers ran immunoSEQ v3.0 at survey level. Some clones are missing from TCRdb's copy, which holds only in-frame ones; the method was immunoSEQ multiplex PCR. This repertoire shows tens of thousands of clones, around four fifths found once; its top ten account for 5.5% to 6.5%.

V gene TRBV28 combines with J gene TRBJ1-1, with 8 bases fitting TRBD1. Sample: unsorted PBMCs, taken 1 year after starting antiretroviral therapy. The TCR sequence derives from a young man with HIV. The CDR3 coding sequence is TGTGCCAGCACCCTGACAGGGGACACTGAAGCTTTCTTT. Protein sequence: CASTLTGDTEAFF.